The 31 T cell receptor beta chains below were found in one sample sequenced in a study of T cell repertoires in cytomegalovirus infection. One entry per CDR3 protein, called by TCRdb with MiXCR from the reads. The table has tens of thousands of distinct CDR3 sequences, around 20% seen once. Antigens of these TCRs are unknown. The sequencing here drew on CD8+ T cells from cultured PBMCs, taken from culture after CMV antigen stimulation. The receptor set was obtained from a human donor in good health (CMV status not recorded). Some clones in this sample may be carry-over from other donors' samples.

This clonotype was found a few times. The V and J genes are TRBV28 and TRBJ2-1, with 8 bases aligning to TRBD2. CDR3 size: 16 residues. Germline CDR1 reads MDHEN; CDR2 reads SYDVKM. Trimming removed 5 bases from V and 6 bases from J; junction bases left unmatched: 12. This chain's CDR3 is CASSIAGGSWPNEQFF. DNA for the CDR3: TGTGCCAGCAGTATTGCGGGGGGCTCGTGGCCCAATGAGCAGTTCTTC.

DNA for the CDR3: TGTGCCAGCAGTTACTATGGGACTGGGCCCGGCTACACCTTC. Translating it yields CASSYYGTGPGYTF. The chain carries TRBV6-5 and TRBJ1-2, with D possibly being TRBD1 (5 bases). The CDR3 is 14 amino acids. The V gene's germline CDR1 is MNHEY and CDR2 SVGAGI. V lost 1 base and J lost 8, with 14 bases in between.

The chain combines TRBV4-1 with TRBJ1-2; no clear D. Trimming removed 3 bases at V and 4 bases at J, with 9 bases between. The CDR3 contains 13 residues. Germline-derived CDR1 and CDR2 are MGHRA and YSYEKL. CDR3 residues: CASSQGRVYGYTF. The CDR3 bases are TGCGCCAGCAGCCAGGGAAGGGTCTATGGCTACACCTTC.

This clonotype turned up a few times. The rearrangement uses TRBV10-1 and TRBJ2-1; 7 positions agree with TRBD2. Trimming took 10 bases from V and 6 from J; bases not matched to a gene: 12. CDR3 size: 14 residues. Germline values: CDR1 WNHNN, CDR2 SYGVQD (reference sequence). This CDR3 is CATQRDLSSNEQFF. The DNA of the CDR3 is TGCGCCACCCAGCGGGACTTATCAAGCAATGAGCAGTTCTTC.

This chain uses TRBV6-2 or TRBV6-3 with TRBJ1-2; D unresolved. Trimming took off 5 bases at V and 4 bases at J, with 26 bases between the two ends. Per germline, CDR1 MNHEY and CDR2 SVGEGT. CDR3 length: 18 residues. The CDR3 reads CASSPRTARPSDSYGYTF. The CDR3 bases are TGTGCCAGCAGTCCTCGGACCGCCCGGCCATCGGATAGCTATGGCTACACCTTC.

Only a few counts were recorded for this clonotype. The chain employs TRBV7-8 and TRBJ2-1; D gene unclear. This CDR3 is 14 amino acids long. Germline CDR1 reads SGHVS; CDR2 reads FQNEAQ. With 1 base removed from V and 3 bases from J, the gap between germline ends came to 7 bases. CDR3 bases: TGTGCCAGCAGCTTAGATGTAGGCTACAATGAGCAGTTCTTC. It codes for CASSLDVGYNEQFF.

This chain joins TRBV4-3 and TRBJ2-6, with D perhaps matching TRBD1 (7 bases). The V gene lost 0 bases and the J gene lost 4 bases, with 19 bases spanning the gap. This CDR3 region has 19 residues. Germline V gene lookup returns CDR1 LGHNA and CDR2 YSLEER. The CDR3 protein is CASSQDPAGGNSGANVLTF. CDR3 sequence (DNA): TGCGCCAGCAGCCAAGATCCCGCAGGGGGGAATTCGGGGGCCAACGTCCTGACTTTC.

CDR3 sequence (DNA): TGCGCCAGCAGCTTGGATGGGTCCTACGAGCAGTACTTC. Residues: CASSLDGSYEQYF. The V gene is TRBV5-1, the J gene TRBJ2-7; no definite D call. Trimming cost V 0 bases and J 1 base, with 5 bases left between them. The germline CDR1 and CDR2 sequences are SGHRS and YFSETQ. The CDR3 length is 13 residues.

This clonotype has a handful of counts. The rearrangement uses TRBV7-8 and TRBJ1-4; 7 bases match TRBD1. The ends lost 2 bases at V and 7 bases at J; junction bases unmatched: 7. The CDR3 sequence is 15 residues long. CDR1 and CDR2 from the germline V gene are SGHVS and FQNEAQ. This CDR3 reads CASSLTGTASEKLFF. The CDR3 bases are TGTGCCAGCAGCTTAACCGGGACAGCTAGTGAAAAACTGTTTTTT.

V usage is TRBV6-1 and J usage is TRBJ1-2; D is undetermined. Germline CDR1 is MNHNS and CDR2 is SASEGT. This CDR3 contains 13 residues. Trimming removed 5 bases from V and 3 bases from J, with 10 bases in between. The CDR3 region is CASSYAPYYGYTF. DNA of the CDR3: TGTGCCAGCAGTTATGCCCCCTACTATGGCTACACCTTC.

This chain connects TRBV5-4 to TRBJ2-3; 11 bases are shared with TRBD2. The CDR3 extends over 17 amino acids. From germline, CDR1 is SGHNT and CDR2 YYREEE (reference sequence). Trimming cost V 0 bases and J 5 bases; bases outside gene matches: 8. CDR3: CASSLVAGGPAEDTQYF. In DNA, the CDR3 is TGTGCCAGCAGCTTGGTAGCGGGGGGGCCAGCCGAAGATACGCAGTATTTT.

The V gene is TRBV7-2, the J gene TRBJ1-5; D call uncertain. Germline CDR1 and CDR2: SGHTA and FQGNSA. V gave up 3 bases and J gave up 0 bases, with 9 bases separating them. There are 15 residues in the CDR3. CDR3 DNA sequence: TGTGCCAGCAGCTTCGAGTTAGATAGCAATCAGCCCCAGCATTTT. Its protein is CASSFELDSNQPQHF.

The chain links TRBV11-2 to TRBJ2-2; tentatively, D is TRBD1 or TRBD2 (5 bases each). The V gene's germline CDR1 is SGHAT and CDR2 FQNNGV. Trimming removed 5 bases at V and 3 bases at J, with 19 bases between. This CDR3 is 17 amino acids long. In DNA, the CDR3 is TGTGCCAGCAGCCCCTTTCTGGGACGGCGAGACACCGGGGAGCTGTTTTTT. Its protein product is CASSPFLGRRDTGELFF.

V gene TRBV11-3 combines with J gene TRBJ2-5; D is ambiguous. CDR1 is SGHNT and CDR2 is YENEEA in the germline V gene. This CDR3 spans 13 amino acids. Trimming cost V 1 base and J 1 base, with 4 bases left between them. CDR3 protein: CASSLAPQETQYF. The CDR3 region has the DNA TGTGCCAGCAGCTTAGCCCCCCAAGAGACCCAGTACTTC.

This clonotype occurred a few times. The J gene is TRBJ2-2, the V gene TRBV7-9; D possibly corresponds to TRBD2 (6 bases). The V and J ends lost 4 bases and 2 bases respectively, with 11 bases between them. This CDR3 is 15 amino acids long. CDR1 and CDR2 (germline): SEHNR, FQNEAQ (reference sequence). The chain's CDR3 is CASSSRGDNTGELFF. CDR3 coding DNA: TGTGCCAGCAGCTCGCGGGGCGACAACACCGGGGAGCTGTTTTTT. Using reference TRBV7-9 and TRBJ2-2 for the parts outside the CDR3, the full variable domain is DTGVSQNPRHKITKRGQNVTFRCDPISEHNRLYWYRQTLGQGPEFLTYFQNEAQLEKSRLLSDRFSAERPKGSFSTLEIQRTEQGDSAMYLCASSSRGDNTGELFFGEGSRLTVL.

This clonotype has only a few counts. V usage is TRBV6-2 or TRBV6-3 and J usage is TRBJ2-7; TRBD2 matches 13 bases. Per germline, CDR1 MNHEY and CDR2 SVGEGT. The CDR3 is made up of 15 amino acids. With V trimmed by 7 bases and J by 1 base, 4 bases remained unmatched. The CDR3 DNA is TGTGCCAGCATTCCGGGACTAGCGGGGTCCTACGAGCAGTACTTC. Residues: CASIPGLAGSYEQYF.

J is TRBJ2-1 and V is TRBV29-1; D is unclear. The germline gives CDR1 SQVTM, CDR2 ANQGSEA. The V and J ends lost 2 bases and 8 bases respectively, with 22 bases between them. This CDR3 contains 16 residues. The CDR3 nucleotides are TGCAGCGTTGAAAGCGCCTTGGACGCCTCCGTGGATGAGCAGTTCTTC. This translates into CSVESALDASVDEQFF.

The table lists this clonotype with a few counts. In DNA form, the CDR3 reads TGTGCCAGCAGCTTCACCGGGGGGGATAATGAAAAACTGTTTTTT. Protein product: CASSFTGGDNEKLFF. V usage is TRBV7-2 and J usage is TRBJ1-4; D possibly corresponds to TRBD1 (5 bases). The CDR3 loop spans 15 amino acids. The germline V gene encodes CDR1 SGHTA and CDR2 FQGNSA. Trimming pared 3 bases from V and 4 bases from J, leaving 12 bases between.

The CDR3 protein is CASSRGRADTQYF. As DNA, the CDR3 is TGTGCCAGCAGCCGCGGGAGGGCAGATACGCAGTATTTT. J is TRBJ2-3 and V is TRBV7-9, with 9 bases aligning to TRBD2. The CDR3 runs to 13 residues. Trimming at V came to 5 bases and at J to 4 bases, leaving 1 base not matched to a gene. The germline CDR1 and CDR2 sequences are SEHNR and FQNEAQ (reference sequence).

In this sample, this clonotype turned up once. This chain links TRBV7-6 with TRBJ2-1; no firm D call. Per the germline V gene, CDR1 is SGHVS and CDR2 is FNYEAQ. The CDR3 covers 15 residues. V was trimmed by 5 bases and J by 1 base, leaving 12 bases between them. For the CDR3, the DNA is TGTGCCAGCAGCGAGGAGCTTGGGTCCTACAATGAGCAGTTCTTC. Translating gives CASSEELGSYNEQFF. The whole variable domain, remainder taken from reference TRBV7-6 and TRBJ2-1, is GAGVSQSPRYKVTKRGQDVALRCDPISGHVSLYWYRQALGQGPEFLTYFNYEAQQDKSGLPNDRFSAERPEGSISTLTIQRTEQRDSAMYRCASSEELGSYNEQFFGPGTRLTVL.

This clonotype has a count of ten or more. The rearrangement uses TRBV7-6 and TRBJ2-5, with TRBD2 as a possible D gene (6 bases). Germline lookup yields CDR1 SGHVS and CDR2 FNYEAQ. The CDR3 is 17 residues long. The ends were cut back, 0 bases at V and 2 bases at J, with 16 bases in the middle. DNA for the CDR3: TGTGCCAGCAGCTTAGCTCGTGCGGGACCCGCACAAGAGACCCAGTACTTC. Its protein is CASSLARAGPAQETQYF.

This rearrangement joins TRBV6-1 to TRBJ2-7; unclear D gene. V lost 0 bases and J lost 2, with 17 bases in between. This CDR3 comprises 17 residues. Germline V gene lookup returns CDR1 MNHNS and CDR2 SASEGT. The CDR3 protein is CASSEALTRPVTYEQYF. The CDR3 coding sequence is TGTGCCAGCAGTGAAGCCCTAACAAGGCCCGTGACCTACGAGCAGTACTTC.

The chain has TRBV12-3 or TRBV12-4 and TRBJ2-7; D uncertain. This CDR3 contains 11 residues. The V gene lost 2 bases and the J gene lost 6 bases, with 5 bases spanning the gap. The chain's CDR3 is CASSLTPEQYF. The CDR3 DNA follows: TGTGCCAGCAGTTTAACCCCCGAGCAGTACTTC.

J is TRBJ2-5 and V is TRBV5-4, with a tentative D call TRBD1 (5 bases). The germline gives CDR1 SGHNT, CDR2 YYREEE (reference sequence). The length of the CDR3 is 13 residues. The ends were cut back, 4 bases at V and 1 base at J, with 8 bases in the middle. CDR3 amino acids: CASSLQAQETQYF. CDR3 nucleotide sequence: TGTGCCAGCAGCCTACAGGCCCAAGAGACCCAGTACTTC.

This clonotype has a handful of counts. This sequence joins TRBV12-3 or TRBV12-4 and TRBJ2-1, with TRBD1 matching over 9 bases. V lost 5 bases to trimming and J lost 6 bases; unmatched junction nucleotides: 23. The CDR3 has 20 amino acids. The CDR3 spells CASSLRGRILRDRVSNEQFF. The CDR3, as DNA: TGTGCCAGCAGTCTTCGGGGGCGAATACTCCGGGACAGGGTTAGCAATGAGCAGTTCTTC.

The genes are TRBV7-7 and TRBJ2-1; D might be TRBD1 (5 bases). CDR1 and CDR2 from the germline V gene are SSHAT and FNYEAQ (reference sequence). This CDR3 contains 20 residues. The ends were cut back, 2 bases at V and 6 bases at J, with 29 bases in the middle. CDR3 coding DNA: TGTGCCAGCAGCTTACGTAGCCCCGAATCCAGGGCTGGCGTGCGCAATGAGCAGTTCTTC. Residues: CASSLRSPESRAGVRNEQFF.

In this sample, this clonotype turned up once. This rearrangement joins TRBV7-6 to TRBJ2-3, with a weak D call TRBD2 (6 bases). Germline CDR1 and CDR2: SGHVS and FNYEAQ. CDR3 length: 14 residues. The V gene lost 1 base and the J gene lost 3 bases, with 8 bases spanning the gap. CDR3 bases: TGTGCCAGCAGCTTAGACGGAGGGACAGATACGCAGTATTTT. The encoded protein is CASSLDGGTDTQYF.

The rearrangement joins TRBV7-6 to TRBJ1-2, with TRBD1 identical over 7 bases. Trimming cost V 2 bases and J 5 bases; bases outside gene matches: 11. The CDR3 is made up of 16 amino acids. The germline V gene has CDR1 SGHVS and CDR2 FNYEAQ. For the CDR3, the DNA is TGTGCCAGCAGCTTATTGGGGGGACAGTTAATATATGGCTACACCTTC. Translated: CASSLLGGQLIYGYTF.

The chain is built from TRBV27 and TRBJ1-5; D is possibly TRBD1 (5 bases). Germline values: CDR1 MNHEY, CDR2 SMNVEV (reference sequence). The V end was cut by 1 base, the J end by 5 bases, with 6 bases between. CDR3 length: 13 amino acids. The CDR3 nucleotides read TGTGCCAGCAGTTTATTGGGGGATCAGCCCCAGCATTTT. Amino acids: CASSLLGDQPQHF.

This clonotype was seen a few times. The chain carries TRBV7-2 and TRBJ1-2, with 7 bases that match TRBD1. The V segment lost 1 base and the J segment 4 bases; nucleotides outside the gene matches: 12. Germline CDR1 reads SGHTA; CDR2 reads FQGNSA. This CDR3 contains 17 residues. Here the CDR3 DNA reads TGTGCCAGCAGCTTAGGGAAGAGGGACAGCCAGGGCTATGGCTACACCTTC. Its translation is CASSLGKRDSQGYGYTF.

This clonotype was found a few times. The rearrangement uses TRBV7-2 and TRBJ1-6, with D unresolved. Trimming removed 4 bases at V and 4 bases at J, with 11 bases between. The CDR3 has 15 amino acids. The germline V gene has CDR1 SGHTA and CDR2 FQGNSA. CDR3 protein: CASSSWGGYNSPLHF. CDR3 bases: TGTGCCAGCAGCTCGTGGGGAGGGTATAATTCACCCCTCCACTTT. The full variable domain, its missing parts supplied by reference TRBV7-2 and TRBJ1-6, is GAGVSQSPSNKVTEKGKDVELRCDPISGHTALYWYRQSLGQGLEFLIYFQGNSAPDKSGLPSDRFSAERTGGSVSTLTIQRTQQEDSAVYLCASSSWGGYNSPLHFGNGTRLTVT.